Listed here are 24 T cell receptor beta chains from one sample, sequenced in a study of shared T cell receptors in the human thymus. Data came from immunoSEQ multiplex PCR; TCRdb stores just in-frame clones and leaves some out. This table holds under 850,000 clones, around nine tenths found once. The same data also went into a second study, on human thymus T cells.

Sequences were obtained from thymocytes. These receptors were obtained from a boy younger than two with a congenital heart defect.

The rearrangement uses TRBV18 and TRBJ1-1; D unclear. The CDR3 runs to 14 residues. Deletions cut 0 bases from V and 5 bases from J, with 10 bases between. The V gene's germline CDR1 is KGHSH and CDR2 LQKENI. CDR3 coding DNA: TGTGCCAGCTCACCACCCAACTTCCCAACTGAAGCTTTCTTT. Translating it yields CASSPPNFPTEAFF.

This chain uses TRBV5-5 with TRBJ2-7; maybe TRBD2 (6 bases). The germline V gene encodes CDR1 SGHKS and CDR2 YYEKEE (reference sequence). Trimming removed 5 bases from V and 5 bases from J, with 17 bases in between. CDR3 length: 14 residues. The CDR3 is CASSSWGVSHEQYF. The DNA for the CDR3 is TGTGCCAGCAGTTCGTGGGGGGTTTCCCACGAGCAGTACTTC. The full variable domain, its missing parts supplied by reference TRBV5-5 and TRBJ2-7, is DAGVTQSPTHLIKTRGQQVTLRCSPISGHKSVSWYQQVLGQGPQFIFQYYEKEERGRGNFPDRFSARQFPNYSSELNVNALLLGDSALYLCASSSWGVSHEQYFGPGTRLTVT.

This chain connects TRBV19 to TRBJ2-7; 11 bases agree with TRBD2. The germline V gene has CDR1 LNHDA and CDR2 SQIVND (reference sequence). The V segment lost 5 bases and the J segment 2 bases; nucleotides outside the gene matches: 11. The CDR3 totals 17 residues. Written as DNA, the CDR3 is TGTGCCAGTAGTGCTAATGATAGCGGGAGGGCAACCTACGAGCAGTACTTC. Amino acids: CASSANDSGRATYEQYF.

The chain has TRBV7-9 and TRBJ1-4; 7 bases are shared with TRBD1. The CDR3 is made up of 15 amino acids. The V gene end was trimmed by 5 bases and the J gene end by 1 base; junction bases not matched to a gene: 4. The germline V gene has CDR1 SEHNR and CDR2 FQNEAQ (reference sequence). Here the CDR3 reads CASSPQGVTNEKLFF. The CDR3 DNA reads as TGTGCCAGCAGCCCCCAGGGGGTAACTAATGAAAAACTGTTTTTT.

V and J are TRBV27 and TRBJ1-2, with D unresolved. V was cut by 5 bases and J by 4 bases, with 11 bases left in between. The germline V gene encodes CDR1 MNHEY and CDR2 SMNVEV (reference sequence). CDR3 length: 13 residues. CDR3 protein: CASSRGISYGYTF. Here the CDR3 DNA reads TGTGCCAGCAGTCGAGGAATTAGCTATGGCTACACCTTC.

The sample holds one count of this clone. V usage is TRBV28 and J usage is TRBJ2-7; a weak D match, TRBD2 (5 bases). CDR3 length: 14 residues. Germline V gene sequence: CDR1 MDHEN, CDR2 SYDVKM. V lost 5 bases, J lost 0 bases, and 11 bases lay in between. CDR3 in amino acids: CASSPADGSYEQYF. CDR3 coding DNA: TGTGCCAGCAGTCCAGCGGACGGCTCCTACGAGCAGTACTTC.

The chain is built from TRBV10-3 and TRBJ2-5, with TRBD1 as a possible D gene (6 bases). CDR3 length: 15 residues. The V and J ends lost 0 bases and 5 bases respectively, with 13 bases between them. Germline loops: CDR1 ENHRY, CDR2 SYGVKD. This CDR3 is CAISESRNRVETQYF. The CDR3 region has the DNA TGTGCCATCAGTGAGTCTCGGAACAGGGTTGAGACCCAGTACTTC.

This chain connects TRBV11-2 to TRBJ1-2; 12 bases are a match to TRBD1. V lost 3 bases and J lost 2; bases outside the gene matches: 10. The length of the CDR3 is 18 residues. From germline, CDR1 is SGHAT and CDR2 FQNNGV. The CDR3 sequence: CASSLRPGTGGQNYGYTF. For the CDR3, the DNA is TGTGCCAGCAGCTTGCGCCCCGGGACAGGGGGCCAAAACTATGGCTACACCTTC.

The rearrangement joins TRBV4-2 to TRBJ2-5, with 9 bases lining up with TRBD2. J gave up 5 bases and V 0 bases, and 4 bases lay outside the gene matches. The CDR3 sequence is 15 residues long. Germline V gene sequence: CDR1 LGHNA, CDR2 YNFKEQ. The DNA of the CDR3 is TGTGCCAGCAGCCAAGAATCGAGCGGGAGGGAGACCCAGTACTTC. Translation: CASSQESSGRETQYF.

The CDR3 is CASSQTGGWTEAFF. Written as DNA, the CDR3 is TGTGCCAGCAGTCAGACAGGGGGCTGGACTGAAGCTTTCTTT. The chain employs TRBV27 and TRBJ1-1, with 10 bases that match TRBD1. The length of the CDR3 is 14 residues. Germline V gives CDR1 MNHEY, CDR2 SMNVEV (reference sequence). The V segment lost 5 bases and the J segment 5 bases; nucleotides outside the gene matches: 5.

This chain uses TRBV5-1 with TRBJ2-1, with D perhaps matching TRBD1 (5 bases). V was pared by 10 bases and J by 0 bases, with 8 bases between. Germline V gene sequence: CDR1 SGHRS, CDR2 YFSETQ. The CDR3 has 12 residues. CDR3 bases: TGCGCCTGGGGCCCCTCCTACAATGAGCAGTTCTTC. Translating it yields CAWGPSYNEQFF.

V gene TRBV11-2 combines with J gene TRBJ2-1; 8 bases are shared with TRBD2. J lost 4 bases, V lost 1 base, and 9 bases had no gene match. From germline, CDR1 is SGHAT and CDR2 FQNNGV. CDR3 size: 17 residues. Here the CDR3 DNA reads TGTGCCAGCAGCTTAGTCGCGCGTAAGCGGGAGTACAATGAGCAGTTCTTC. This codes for CASSLVARKREYNEQFF. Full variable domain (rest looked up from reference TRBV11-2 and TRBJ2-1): EAGVAQSPRYKIIEKRQSVAFWCNPISGHATLYWYQQILGQGPKLLIQFQNNGVVDDSQLPKDRFSAERLKGVDSTLKIQPAKLEDSAVYLCASSLVARKREYNEQFFGPGTRLTVL.

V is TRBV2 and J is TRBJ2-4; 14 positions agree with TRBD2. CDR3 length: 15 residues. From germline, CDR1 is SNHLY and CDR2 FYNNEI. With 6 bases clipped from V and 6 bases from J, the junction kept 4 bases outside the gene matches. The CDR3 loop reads CASRGTSGSINIQYF. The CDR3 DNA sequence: TGTGCCAGCAGGGGGACTAGCGGGAGTATAAACATTCAGTACTTC. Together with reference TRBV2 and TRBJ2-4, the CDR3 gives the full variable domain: EPEVTQTPSHQVTQMGQEVILRCVPISNHLYFYWYRQILGQKVEFLVSFYNNEISEKSEIFDDQFSVERPDGSNFTLKIRSTKLEDSAMYFCASRGTSGSINIQYFGAGTRLSVL.

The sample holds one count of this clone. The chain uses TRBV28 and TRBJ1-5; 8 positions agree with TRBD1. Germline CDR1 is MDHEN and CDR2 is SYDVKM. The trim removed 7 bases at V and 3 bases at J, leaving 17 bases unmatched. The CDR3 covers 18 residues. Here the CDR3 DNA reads TGTGCCAGCACCCAAGGGGGCGGGCAGGGGGCCTCCAATCAGCCCCAGCATTTT. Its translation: CASTQGGGQGASNQPQHF.

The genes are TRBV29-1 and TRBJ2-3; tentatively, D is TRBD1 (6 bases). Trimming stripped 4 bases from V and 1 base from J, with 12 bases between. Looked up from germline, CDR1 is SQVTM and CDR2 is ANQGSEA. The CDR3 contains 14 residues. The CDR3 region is CSVAGAACTDTQYF. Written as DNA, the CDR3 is TGCAGCGTTGCAGGGGCGGCTTGCACAGATACGCAGTATTTT.

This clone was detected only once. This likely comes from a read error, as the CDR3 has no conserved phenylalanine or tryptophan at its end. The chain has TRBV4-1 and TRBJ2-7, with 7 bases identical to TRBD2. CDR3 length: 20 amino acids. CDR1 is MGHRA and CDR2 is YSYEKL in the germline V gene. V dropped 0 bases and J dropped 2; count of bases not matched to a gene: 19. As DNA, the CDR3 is TGCGCCAGCAGCCAAGAAGTATCCGGACTAGAAGCTGTTATACCCTACGAGCAGTACTCC. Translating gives CASSQEVSGLEAVIPYEQYS.

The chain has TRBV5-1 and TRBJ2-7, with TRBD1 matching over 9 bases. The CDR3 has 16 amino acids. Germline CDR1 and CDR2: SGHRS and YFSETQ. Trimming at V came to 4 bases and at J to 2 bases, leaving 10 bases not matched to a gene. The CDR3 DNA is TGCGCCAGCAGCACCTACCGGGACAGGGTACCCTACGAGCAGTACTTC. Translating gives CASSTYRDRVPYEQYF.

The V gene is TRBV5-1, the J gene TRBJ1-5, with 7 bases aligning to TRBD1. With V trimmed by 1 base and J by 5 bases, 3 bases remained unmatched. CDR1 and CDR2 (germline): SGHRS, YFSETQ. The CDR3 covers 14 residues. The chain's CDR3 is CASSLTGEDQPQHF. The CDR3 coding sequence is TGCGCCAGCAGCTTGACAGGGGAGGATCAGCCCCAGCATTTT. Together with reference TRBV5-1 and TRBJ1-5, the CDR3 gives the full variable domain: KAGVTQTPRYLIKTRGQQVTLSCSPISGHRSVSWYQQTPGQGLQFLFEYFSETQRNKGNFPGRFSGRQFSNSRSEMNVSTLELGDSALYLCASSLTGEDQPQHFGDGTRLSIL.

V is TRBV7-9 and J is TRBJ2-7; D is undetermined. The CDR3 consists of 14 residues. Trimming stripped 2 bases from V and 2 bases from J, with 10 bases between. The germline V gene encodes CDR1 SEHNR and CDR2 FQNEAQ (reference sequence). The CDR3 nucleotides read TGTGCCAGCAGCTTATCCTTTCCCCCCTACGAGCAGTACTTC. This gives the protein CASSLSFPPYEQYF.

CDR3 sequence (DNA): TGTGCCAGCAGTCCACCGAAGACTAGTTCGGAGTTCGGACCCACAGATACGCAGTATTTT. The encoded protein is CASSPPKTSSEFGPTDTQYF. The V call is TRBV9, the J call TRBJ2-3; D may be TRBD2 (6 bases). The CDR3 consists of 20 residues. V was cut by 5 bases and J by 2 bases, with 30 bases left in between. Germline values: CDR1 SGDLS, CDR2 YYNGEE.

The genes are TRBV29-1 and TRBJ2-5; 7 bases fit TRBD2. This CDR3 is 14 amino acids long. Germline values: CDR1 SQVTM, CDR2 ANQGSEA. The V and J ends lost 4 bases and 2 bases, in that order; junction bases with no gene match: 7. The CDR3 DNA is TGCAGCGTTGTCAGCGGGGCACCTCAAGAGACCCAGTACTTC. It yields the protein CSVVSGAPQETQYF.

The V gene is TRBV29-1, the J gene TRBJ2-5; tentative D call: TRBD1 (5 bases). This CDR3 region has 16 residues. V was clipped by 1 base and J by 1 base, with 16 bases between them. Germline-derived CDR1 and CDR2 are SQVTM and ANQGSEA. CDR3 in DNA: TGCAGCGTTGAAGGGTGGGGCGGCCCGGGCCAAGAGACCCAGTACTTC. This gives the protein CSVEGWGGPGQETQYF.

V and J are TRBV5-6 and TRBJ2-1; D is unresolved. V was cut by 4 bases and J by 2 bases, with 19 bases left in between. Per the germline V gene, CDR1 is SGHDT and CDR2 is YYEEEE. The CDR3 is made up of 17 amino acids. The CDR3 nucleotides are TGTGCCAGCAGCGTCTCGTCTGCGAGCGAACCCTACAATGAGCAGTTCTTC. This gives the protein CASSVSSASEPYNEQFF. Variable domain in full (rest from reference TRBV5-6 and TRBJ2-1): DAGVTQSPTHLIKTRGQQVTLRCSPKSGHDTVSWYQQALGQGPQFIFQYYEEEERQRGNFPDRFSGHQFPNYSSELNVNALLLGDSALYLCASSVSSASEPYNEQFFGPGTRLTVL.

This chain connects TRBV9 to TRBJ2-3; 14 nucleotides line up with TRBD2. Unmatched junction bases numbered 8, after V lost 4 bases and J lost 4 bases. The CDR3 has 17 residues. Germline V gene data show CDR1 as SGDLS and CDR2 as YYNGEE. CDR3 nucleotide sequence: TGTGCCAGCAGCACCCAGGGACTAGCGGGAGCGGCAGATACGCAGTATTTT. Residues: CASSTQGLAGAADTQYF.